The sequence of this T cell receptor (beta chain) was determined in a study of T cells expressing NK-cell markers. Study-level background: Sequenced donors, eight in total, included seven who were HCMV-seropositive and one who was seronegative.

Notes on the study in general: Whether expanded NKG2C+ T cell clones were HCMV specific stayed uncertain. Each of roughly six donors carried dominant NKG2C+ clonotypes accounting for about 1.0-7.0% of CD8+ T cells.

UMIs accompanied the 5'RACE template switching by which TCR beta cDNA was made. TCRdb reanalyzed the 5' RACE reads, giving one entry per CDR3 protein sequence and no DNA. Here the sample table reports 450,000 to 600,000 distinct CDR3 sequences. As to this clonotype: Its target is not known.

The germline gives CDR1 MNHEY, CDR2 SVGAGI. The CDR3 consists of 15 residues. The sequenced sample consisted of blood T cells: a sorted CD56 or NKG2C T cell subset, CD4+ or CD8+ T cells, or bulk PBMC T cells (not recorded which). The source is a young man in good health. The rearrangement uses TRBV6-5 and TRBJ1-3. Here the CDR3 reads CASSYGRDSGNTIYF.